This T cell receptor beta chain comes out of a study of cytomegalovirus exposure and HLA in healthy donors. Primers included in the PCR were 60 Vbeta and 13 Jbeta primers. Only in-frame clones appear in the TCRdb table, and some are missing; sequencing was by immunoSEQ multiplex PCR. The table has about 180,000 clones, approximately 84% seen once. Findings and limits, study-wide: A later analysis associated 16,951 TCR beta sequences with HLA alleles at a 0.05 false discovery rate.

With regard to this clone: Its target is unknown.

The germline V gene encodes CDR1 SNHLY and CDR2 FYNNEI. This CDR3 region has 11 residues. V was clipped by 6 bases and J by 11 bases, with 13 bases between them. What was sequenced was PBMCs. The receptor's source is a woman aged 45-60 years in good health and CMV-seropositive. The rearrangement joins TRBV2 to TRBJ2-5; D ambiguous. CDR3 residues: CASRAPGPQYF. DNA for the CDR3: TGTGCCAGCAGGGCCCCAGGCCCTCAGTACTTC.